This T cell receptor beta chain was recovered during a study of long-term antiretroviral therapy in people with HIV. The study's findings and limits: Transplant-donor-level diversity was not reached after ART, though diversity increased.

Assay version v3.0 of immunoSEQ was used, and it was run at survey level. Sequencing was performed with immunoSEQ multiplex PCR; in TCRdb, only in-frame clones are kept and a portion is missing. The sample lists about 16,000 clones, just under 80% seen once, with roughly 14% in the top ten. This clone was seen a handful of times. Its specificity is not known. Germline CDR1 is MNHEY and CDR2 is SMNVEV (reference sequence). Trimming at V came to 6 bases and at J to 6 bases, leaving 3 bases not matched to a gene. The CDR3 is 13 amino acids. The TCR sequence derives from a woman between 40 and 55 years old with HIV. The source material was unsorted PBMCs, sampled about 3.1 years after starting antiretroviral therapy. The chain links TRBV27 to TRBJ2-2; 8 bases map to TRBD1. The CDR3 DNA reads TGTGCCAGCAGCAGGGGGCGCGCCGGGGAGCTGTTTTTT. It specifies CASSRGRAGELFF.